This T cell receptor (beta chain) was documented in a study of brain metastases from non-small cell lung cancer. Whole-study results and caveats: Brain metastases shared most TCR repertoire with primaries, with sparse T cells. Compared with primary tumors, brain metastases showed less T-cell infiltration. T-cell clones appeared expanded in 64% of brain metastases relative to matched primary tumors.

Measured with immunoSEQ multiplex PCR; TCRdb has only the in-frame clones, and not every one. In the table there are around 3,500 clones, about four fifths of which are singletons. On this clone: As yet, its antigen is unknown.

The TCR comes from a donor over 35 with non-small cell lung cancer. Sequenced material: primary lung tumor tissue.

The CDR3 DNA sequence: TGTGCCAGTACCGGGCAGGGGACTTCACCCCTCCACTTT. It encodes CASTGQGTSPLHF. The chain recombines TRBV19 with TRBJ1-6, with D perhaps matching TRBD1 (6 bases). The V end lost 7 bases, the J end lost 9 bases, and 13 bases lay between the germline ends. The CDR3 sequence is 13 residues long. The germline V gene has CDR1 LNHDA and CDR2 SQIVND (reference sequence).